The 14 T cell receptor beta chains in this list originate from one sample, sequenced in a study of blood T cell repertoires in COVID-19. The assay was immunoSEQ multiplex PCR, and TCRdb's table has in-frame clones only and misses some. Found here are about 270,000 clones, 70% to 90% of them singletons; the top ten hold approximately 4%. Sequenced material: PBMCs or T cells enriched from blood (not recorded which). Receptor source: a woman aged 25-40 years with acute COVID-19.

The CDR3 here is CASRASGSSSNEQFF. CDR3 sequence (DNA): TGTGCCAGCAGGGCTAGCGGGAGTTCCAGCAATGAGCAGTTCTTC. The chain joins TRBV28 to TRBJ2-1; 10 bases line up with TRBD2. The V segment lost 6 bases and the J segment 6 bases; nucleotides outside the gene matches: 8. The germline V gene has CDR1 MDHEN and CDR2 SYDVKM. The CDR3 sequence is 15 residues long.

Written as DNA, the CDR3 is TGTGCCATCAGTGTGCTCCCATGGAGCGGATACTACAATGAGCAGTTCTTC. Protein sequence: CAISVLPWSGYYNEQFF. The J gene is TRBJ2-1, the V gene TRBV10-3, with D perhaps matching TRBD2 (5 bases). Trimming pared 4 bases from V and 3 bases from J, leaving 19 bases between. This CDR3 comprises 17 residues. Germline V gene data show CDR1 as ENHRY and CDR2 as SYGVKD.

The gene calls are TRBV21-1 and TRBJ2-1; the table's D call, TRBD2, has no DNA check behind it. TRBV21-1 is described as a pseudogene. The CDR3 runs to 14 residues. The CDR3 loop reads CASSQAGVGDEQFF. In DNA, the CDR3 is TGTGCCAGCAGTCAGGCGGGAGTTGGGGATGAGCAGTTCTTC.

This clone occurred once. This chain links TRBV7-8 with TRBJ2-5; TRBD2 matches 12 bases. CDR1 SGHVS and CDR2 FQNEAQ come from the germline V gene. J lost 1 base, V lost 4 bases, and 1 base had no gene match. There are 15 residues in the CDR3. CDR3 protein: CASSSTSGGQETQYF. The CDR3 nucleotides read TGTGCCAGCAGCTCGACTAGCGGGGGCCAAGAGACCCAGTACTTC.

This clone appeared a single time. This chain links TRBV27 with TRBJ2-1, with TRBD1 as a possible D gene (6 bases). This CDR3 region has 13 residues. The germline gives CDR1 MNHEY, CDR2 SMNVEV (reference sequence). Trimming cost V 1 base and J 6 bases, with 7 bases left between them. The CDR3: CASSLYRVNEQFF. CDR3 bases: TGTGCCAGCAGTTTATACAGGGTCAATGAGCAGTTCTTC.

The chain is built from TRBV6-5 and TRBJ1-5; the D gene is possibly TRBD1 (6 bases). The CDR3 covers 14 residues. CDR1 is MNHEY, CDR2 SVGAGI, per germline. Trimming left V 5 bases short and J 0 bases short, with 8 bases between. CDR3 DNA: TGTGCCAGCAGTCAGGGGTATAGCAATCAGCCCCAGCATTTT. Translating it yields CASSQGYSNQPQHF.

The chain joins TRBV27 to TRBJ2-1; D is unclear. Trimming cost V 2 bases and J 4 bases, with 12 bases left between them. The germline CDR1 and CDR2 sequences are MNHEY and SMNVEV (reference sequence). CDR3 length: 15 residues. The CDR3 nucleotides are TGTGCCAGCAGTTTAGTGGCGGCTAGGTACAATGAGCAGTTCTTC. Translating gives CASSLVAARYNEQFF.

CDR3 loop: CASSYLGGQSPYEQYF. For the CDR3, the DNA is TGTGCCAGCAGTTATTTGGGAGGGCAAAGCCCCTACGAGCAGTACTTC. V is TRBV6-2 or TRBV6-3 and J is TRBJ2-7; 7 nucleotides line up with TRBD2. The V gene's germline CDR1 is MNHEY and CDR2 SVGEGT. Trimming cost V 3 bases and J 2 bases; bases outside gene matches: 10. CDR3 length: 16 residues.

Only one count was recorded for this clone. This chain connects TRBV2 to TRBJ1-1; no reliable D call. Trimming stripped 5 bases from V and 1 base from J, with 8 bases between. Per the germline V gene, CDR1 is SNHLY and CDR2 is FYNNEI. This CDR3 contains 13 residues. Here the CDR3 DNA reads TGTGCCAGCAGTTTCACACCGAACACTGAAGCTTTCTTT. Its protein is CASSFTPNTEAFF.

In this sample, this clone turned up once. The chain joins TRBV27 to TRBJ1-6; D gene uncertain. The CDR3 runs to 17 residues. Per the germline V gene, CDR1 is MNHEY and CDR2 is SMNVEV (reference sequence). V lost 6 bases to trimming and J lost 1 base, with 16 bases between them. As DNA, the CDR3 is TGTGCCAGCAGCCAACTTGAGGCCCCATCCTATAATTCACCCCTCCACTTT. The encoded protein is CASSQLEAPSYNSPLHF.

The rearrangement joins TRBV28 to TRBJ1-2; D is perhaps TRBD1 (5 bases). The germline V gene encodes CDR1 MDHEN and CDR2 SYDVKM. The CDR3 runs to 13 residues. Deletions cut 1 base from V and 3 bases from J, with 6 bases between. CDR3 bases: TGTGCCAGCAGTTTATCCAGGGACTATGGCTACACCTTC. Translating gives CASSLSRDYGYTF.

The chain is built from TRBV19 and TRBJ1-2, with 8 nucleotides matching TRBD1. The germline V gene has CDR1 LNHDA and CDR2 SQIVND (reference sequence). The CDR3 length is 15 residues. V gave up 11 bases and J gave up 0 bases; unmatched junction bases: 11. The CDR3 spells CAAKAGQGSNYGYTF. As DNA, the CDR3 is TGTGCCGCAAAAGCTGGACAGGGATCTAACTATGGCTACACCTTC.

This chain links TRBV7-9 with TRBJ2-3; D is perhaps TRBD2 (6 bases). V dropped 5 bases and J dropped 5 bases, with 20 bases sitting between them. Germline-derived CDR1 and CDR2 are SEHNR and FQNEAQ (reference sequence). The CDR3 sequence is 16 residues long. Here the CDR3 DNA reads TGTGCCAGCAGCCCGGGGGAGCCCCCGGGCTTAGATACGCAGTATTTT. Its translation: CASSPGEPPGLDTQYF.

The V call is TRBV2, the J call TRBJ2-6; D gene unclear. Germline CDR1 and CDR2: SNHLY and FYNNEI. This CDR3 has 14 residues. V gave up 4 bases and J gave up 0 bases, with 4 bases separating them. For the CDR3, the DNA is TGTGCCAGCAGTGTTAGCTCTGGGGCCAACGTCCTGACTTTC. It specifies CASSVSSGANVLTF. Drawing the rest from reference TRBV2 and TRBJ2-6, the complete variable domain is EPEVTQTPSHQVTQMGQEVILRCVPISNHLYFYWYRQILGQKVEFLVSFYNNEISEKSEIFDDQFSVERPDGSNFTLKIRSTKLEDSAMYFCASSVSSGANVLTFGAGSRLTVL.